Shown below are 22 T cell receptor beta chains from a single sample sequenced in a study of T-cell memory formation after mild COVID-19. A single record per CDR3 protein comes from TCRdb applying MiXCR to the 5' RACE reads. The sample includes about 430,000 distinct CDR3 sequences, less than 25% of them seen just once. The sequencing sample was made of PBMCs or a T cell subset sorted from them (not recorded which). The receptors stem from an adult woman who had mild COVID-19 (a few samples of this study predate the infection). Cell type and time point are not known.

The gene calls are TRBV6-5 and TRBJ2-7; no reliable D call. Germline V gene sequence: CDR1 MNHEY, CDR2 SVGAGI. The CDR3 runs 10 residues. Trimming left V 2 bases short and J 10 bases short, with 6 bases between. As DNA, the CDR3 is TGTGCCAGCAGTTACCCCGAACAGTACTTC. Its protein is CASSYPEQYF.

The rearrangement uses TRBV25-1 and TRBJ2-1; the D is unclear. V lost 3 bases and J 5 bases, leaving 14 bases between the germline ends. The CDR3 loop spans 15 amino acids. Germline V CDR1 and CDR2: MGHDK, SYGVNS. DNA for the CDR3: TGTGCCAGCAGTGACTCAAATCGACCAGACAATGAGCAGTTCTTC. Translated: CASSDSNRPDNEQFF.

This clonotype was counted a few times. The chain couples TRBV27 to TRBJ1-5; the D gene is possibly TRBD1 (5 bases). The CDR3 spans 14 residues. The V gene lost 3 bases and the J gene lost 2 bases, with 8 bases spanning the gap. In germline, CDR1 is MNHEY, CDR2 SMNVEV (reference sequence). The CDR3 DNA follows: TGTGCCAGCAGTTTCTTGGGGGGCAATCAGCCCCAGCATTTT. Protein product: CASSFLGGNQPQHF.

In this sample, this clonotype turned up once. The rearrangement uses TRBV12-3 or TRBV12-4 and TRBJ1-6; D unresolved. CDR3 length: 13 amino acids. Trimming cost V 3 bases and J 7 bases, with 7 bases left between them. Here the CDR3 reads CASSLLGNSPLHF. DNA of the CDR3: TGTGCCAGCAGTTTGTTAGGGAATTCACCCCTCCACTTT.

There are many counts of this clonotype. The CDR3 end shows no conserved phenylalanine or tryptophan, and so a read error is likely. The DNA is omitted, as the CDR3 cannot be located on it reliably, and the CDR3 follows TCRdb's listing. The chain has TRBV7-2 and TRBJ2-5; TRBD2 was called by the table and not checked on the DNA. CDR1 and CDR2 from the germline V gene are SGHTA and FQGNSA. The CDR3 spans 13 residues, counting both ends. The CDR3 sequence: CASSAGLAGVPLY.

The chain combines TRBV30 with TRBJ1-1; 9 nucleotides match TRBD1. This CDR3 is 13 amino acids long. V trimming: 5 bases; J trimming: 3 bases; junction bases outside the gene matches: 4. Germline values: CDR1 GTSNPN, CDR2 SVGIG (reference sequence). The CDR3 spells CAWAGQGYTEAFF. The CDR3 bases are TGTGCCTGGGCTGGACAGGGGTACACTGAAGCTTTCTTT. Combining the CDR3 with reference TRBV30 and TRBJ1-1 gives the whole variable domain SQTIHQWPATLVQPVGSPLSLECTVEGTSNPNLYWYRQAAGRGLQLLFYSVGIGQISSEVPQNLSASRPQDRQFILSSKKLLLSDSGFYLCAWAGQGYTEAFFGQGTRLTVV.

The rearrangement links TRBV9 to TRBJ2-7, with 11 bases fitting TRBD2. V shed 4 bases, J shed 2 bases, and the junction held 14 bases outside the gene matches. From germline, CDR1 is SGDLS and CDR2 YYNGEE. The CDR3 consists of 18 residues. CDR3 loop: CASSSTGGTSGSTYEQYF. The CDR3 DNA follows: TGTGCCAGCAGCTCAACTGGGGGGACTAGCGGAAGCACCTACGAGCAGTACTTC. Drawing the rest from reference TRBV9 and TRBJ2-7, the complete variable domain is DSGVTQTPKHLITATGQRVTLRCSPRSGDLSVYWYQQSLDQGLQFLIQYYNGEERAKGNILERFSAQQFPDLHSELNLSSLELGDSALYFCASSSTGGTSGSTYEQYFGPGTRLTVT.

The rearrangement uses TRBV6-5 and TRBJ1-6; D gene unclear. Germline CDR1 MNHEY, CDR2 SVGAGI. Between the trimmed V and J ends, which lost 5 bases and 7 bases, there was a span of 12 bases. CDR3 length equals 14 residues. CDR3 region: CASSATLRNSPLHF. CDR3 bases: TGTGCCAGCAGTGCCACCCTCAGGAATTCACCCCTCCACTTT.

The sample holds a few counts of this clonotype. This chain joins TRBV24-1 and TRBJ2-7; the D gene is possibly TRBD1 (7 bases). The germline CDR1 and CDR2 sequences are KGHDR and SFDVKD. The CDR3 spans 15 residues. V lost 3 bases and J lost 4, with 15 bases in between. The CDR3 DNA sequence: TGTGCCACCAGTGATGGAGGGGGCCCCCCTTACGAGCAGTACTTC. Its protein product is CATSDGGGPPYEQYF.

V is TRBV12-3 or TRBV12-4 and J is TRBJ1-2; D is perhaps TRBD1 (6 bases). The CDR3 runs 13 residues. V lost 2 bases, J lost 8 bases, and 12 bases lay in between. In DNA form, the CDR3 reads TGTGCCAGCAGTTTAAAACAGGGAGGCGGCTACACCTTC. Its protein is CASSLKQGGGYTF.

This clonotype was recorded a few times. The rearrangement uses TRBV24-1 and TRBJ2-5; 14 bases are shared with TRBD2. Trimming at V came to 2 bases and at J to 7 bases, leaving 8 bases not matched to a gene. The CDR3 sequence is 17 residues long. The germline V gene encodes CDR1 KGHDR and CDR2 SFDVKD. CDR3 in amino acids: CATSDSGLAGGLGTQYF. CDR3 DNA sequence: TGTGCCACCAGTGATTCCGGACTAGCGGGGGGCCTGGGGACCCAGTACTTC.

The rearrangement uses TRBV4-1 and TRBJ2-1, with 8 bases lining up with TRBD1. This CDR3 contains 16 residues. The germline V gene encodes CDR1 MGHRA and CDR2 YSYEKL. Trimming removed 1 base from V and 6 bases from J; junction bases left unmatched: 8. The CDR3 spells CASSQGPGQAFNEQFF. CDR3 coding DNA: TGCGCCAGCAGCCAAGGACCGGGACAGGCGTTCAATGAGCAGTTCTTC.

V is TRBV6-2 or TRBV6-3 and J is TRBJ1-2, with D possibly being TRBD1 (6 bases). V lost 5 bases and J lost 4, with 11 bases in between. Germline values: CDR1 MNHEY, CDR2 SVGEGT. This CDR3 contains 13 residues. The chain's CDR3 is CASSKAGVYGYTF. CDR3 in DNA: TGTGCCAGCAGTAAAGCAGGGGTCTATGGCTACACCTTC.

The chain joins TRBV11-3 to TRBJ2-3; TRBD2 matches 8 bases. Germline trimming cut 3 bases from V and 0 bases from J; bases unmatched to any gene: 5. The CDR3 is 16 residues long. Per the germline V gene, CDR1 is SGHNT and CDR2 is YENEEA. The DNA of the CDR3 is TGTGCCAGCAGCTTCGGGGGGGACCTTAGCACAGATACGCAGTATTTT. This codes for CASSFGGDLSTDTQYF.

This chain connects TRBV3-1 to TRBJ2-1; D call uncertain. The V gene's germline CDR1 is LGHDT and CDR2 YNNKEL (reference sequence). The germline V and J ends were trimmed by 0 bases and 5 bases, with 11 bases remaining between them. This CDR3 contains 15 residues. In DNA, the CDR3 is TGTGCCAGCAGCCAAGAATCGGTGCGGAACAATGAGCAGTTCTTC. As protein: CASSQESVRNNEQFF.

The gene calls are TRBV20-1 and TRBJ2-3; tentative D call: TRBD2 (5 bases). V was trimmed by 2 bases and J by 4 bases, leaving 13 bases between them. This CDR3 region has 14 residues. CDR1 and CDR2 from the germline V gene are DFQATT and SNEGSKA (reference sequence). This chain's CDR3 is CSARIGLAPDTQYF. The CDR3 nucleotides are TGCAGTGCTAGAATCGGTCTAGCCCCAGATACGCAGTATTTT.

The CDR3 nucleotides read TGTGCCAGCAAAGGACAGGGGGTAAACATTCAGTACTTC. This translates into CASKGQGVNIQYF. This chain uses TRBV2 with TRBJ2-4; 10 positions match TRBD1. The junction had 3 bases not matched to a gene; V was cut back by 7 bases and J by 6 bases. Germline assignment: CDR1 SNHLY and CDR2 FYNNEI. This CDR3 is 13 amino acids long.

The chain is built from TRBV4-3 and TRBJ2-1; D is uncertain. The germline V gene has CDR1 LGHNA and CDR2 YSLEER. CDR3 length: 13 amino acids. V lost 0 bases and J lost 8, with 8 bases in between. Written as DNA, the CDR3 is TGCGCCAGCAGCCAAGATCTCGGGTATGAGCAGTTCTTC. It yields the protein CASSQDLGYEQFF.

CDR3 protein: CASGYNSPLHF. The CDR3 DNA reads TGCGCCAGCGGGTATAATTCACCCCTCCACTTT. This chain uses TRBV5-1 with TRBJ1-6, with D uncertain. Deletions cut 7 bases from V and 4 bases from J, with 3 bases between. Germline V CDR1 and CDR2: SGHRS, YFSETQ. CDR3 size: 11 residues.

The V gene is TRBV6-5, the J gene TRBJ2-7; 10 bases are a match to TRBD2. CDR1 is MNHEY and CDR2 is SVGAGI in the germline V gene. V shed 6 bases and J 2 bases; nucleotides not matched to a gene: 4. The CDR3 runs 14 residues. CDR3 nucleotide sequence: TGTGCCAGCAGACCTAGCGGGGGCACCTACGAGCAGTACTTC. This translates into CASRPSGGTYEQYF.

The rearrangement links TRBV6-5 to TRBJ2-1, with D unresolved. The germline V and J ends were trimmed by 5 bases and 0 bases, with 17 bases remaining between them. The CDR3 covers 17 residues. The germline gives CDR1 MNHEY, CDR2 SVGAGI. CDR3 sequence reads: CASSREIAPSSYNEQFF. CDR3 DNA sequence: TGTGCCAGCAGTAGAGAGATTGCGCCTAGCTCCTACAATGAGCAGTTCTTC.

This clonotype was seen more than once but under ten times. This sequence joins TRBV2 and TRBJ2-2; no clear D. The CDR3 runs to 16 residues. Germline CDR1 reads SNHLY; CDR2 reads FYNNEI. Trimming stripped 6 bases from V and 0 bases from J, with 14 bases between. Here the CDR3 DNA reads TGTGCCAGCAGCCCTGTCCGGCTGGCGAACACCGGGGAGCTGTTTTTT. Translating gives CASSPVRLANTGELFF.